The clone carrying this T cell receptor (beta chain) was observed at least ten times. Antigen specificity is unknown. The germline CDR1 and CDR2 sequences are SQVTM and ANQGSEA. The V gene lost 3 bases and the J gene lost 4 bases, with 12 bases spanning the gap. The CDR3 runs 14 residues. TCRdb analysed the 5' RACE reads with MiXCR anew, one entry per CDR3 protein. This sample yields about 690,000 distinct CDR3 sequences, of which roughly 6% are seen a single time; roughly 1.6% belongs to the top ten. This entry belongs to a study of identical twins. Overall study findings and caveats: Out-of-frame beta sequences exhibited a weaker degree of excess twin sharing.

The rearrangement links TRBV29-1 to TRBJ2-2; no clear D gene. The sequence was obtained from a man aged 18-30 years in good health. Sequenced: naive T cells sorted from blood. In DNA, the CDR3 is TGCAGCGTTGAGTCACCATGGGGCACCGGGGAGCTGTTTTTT. Its protein is CSVESPWGTGELFF.